This T cell receptor beta chain was documented in a study of OX40 agonist ivuxolimab in advanced cancers. Broadly, across the study: The costimulatory receptor OX40 (CD134) was targeted by ivuxolimab, a fully human IgG2 agonistic monoclonal antibody. Intravenous ivuxolimab was administered to patients every 2 weeks at six dose levels: 0.01, 0.1, 0.3, 1.5, 3 and 10 mg/kg. Of the approximately 50 dose-escalation patients, hepatocellular carcinoma was present in about 20, melanoma in approximately 15, renal cell carcinoma in 9 and head and neck cancer in 9. In the dose-escalation cohort, 82.7% of patients were male, and the mean age was approximately 64 years, with a range of roughly 20 to 80. Patients were allowed to have had prior anti-PD-1, anti-PD-L1 or anti-CTLA-4 therapy, and 40% of the dose-escalation patients had previously received checkpoint inhibitors. Partial responses occurred in three dose-escalation patients: two with cutaneous melanoma and one with hepatocellular carcinoma. The purpose of peripheral TCRbeta sequencing was to test whether ivuxolimab changed TCR sequence diversity and led to clonal T-cell expansion. The paper describes the monotherapy dose-escalation part (N of about 47 patients) of the phase I trial of ivuxolimab.

Genomic DNA was isolated from the sorted cells so that the TCRbeta CDR3 region could be sequenced. TCRbeta CDR3 regions were sequenced using the immunoSEQ Assay. In TCRdb, the immuneACCESS table is reduced to in-frame sequences with V and J assigned. These tables do not hold every clone; where another copy was compared, an unresolved V gene accounts for under half, and the others remain unexplained. This sample lists about 62,000 clones; approximately 91% were detected once. Of the sample, more than 4.5% is held by the ten largest clones. Concerning this clone itself: Its binding antigen is unknown. No much larger clonotype is one base removed from it; base qualities were not supplied.

Paper-wide results and their limitations: The antigen specificity of the peripheral T cells that underwent clonal expansion was not determined. On average, CD8+ T cells showed more expanded clones than CD4+ T cells after ivuxolimab. Low levels of normalized T-cell clonal expansion were also seen in some nonresponding patients. At doses of 0.1 to 3.0 mg/kg, clonal expansion of both CD4+ and CD8+ blood T cells was observed from baseline to week 6. Partial responders in the 0.1-3.0 mg/kg groups had among the lowest normalized peripheral clonal expansion, especially among CD8+ T cells.

Patients with a history of autoimmune disease or receiving systemic immunosuppression were excluded from the trial. Peripheral blood for TCR sequencing was collected from all dose cohorts at baseline, on cycle 4 day 1, and on cycle 7 day 1. The samples were taken from a phase I, first-in-human, multicenter, open-label dose-escalation trial of ivuxolimab. Adults with locally advanced or metastatic head and neck squamous cell, hepatocellular, melanoma or renal cell carcinoma were enrolled in the trial. Before TCR sequencing, CD4+ and CD8+ T cells were separately sorted from peripheral blood. CDR1 is given as LNHNV and CDR2 as YYDKDF, both from the germline V gene (reference sequence). CDR3 length: 23 amino acids, cysteine to phenylalanine. Just the 69-base CDR3 DNA is kept, in frame starting at base 1. V is cut by 1 base and J by 0 bases, and the space between the germline ends is 31 bases.

The receptor's source is an adult with an advanced solid tumor such as melanoma, head and neck, liver or kidney cancer. Sequencing used CD4+ or CD8+ T cells sorted from blood, obtained in a trial of the OX40 agonist ivuxolimab. In this chain, TRBV15 is recombined with TRBJ1-5; TRBD1 is possibly the D segment (5 matching bases). The CDR3 reads CATSRGVTESGGRDYYSNQPQHF. The DNA sequence is as follows: TGTGCCACCAGCAGAGGGGTTACTGAATCGGGGGGAAGAGACTACTATAGCAATCAGCCCCAGCATTTT.